The next 27 T cell receptor beta chains were all read from a single sample in a study of a mutant IDH1 vaccine in newly diagnosed glioma. Their recognized antigens are unknown. This sample's time point: week 11, during vaccination. Each dose delivered 300 ug of mutant IDH1 20-mer peptide subcutaneously with imiquimod. Repertoires were generated with immunoSEQ multiplex PCR, while TCRdb's copy carries only in-frame clones and drops some. The sample lists about 61,000 clones; 80% were seen once. Sequences were derived from PBMCs, sampled from a glioma patient whose treatment included an IDH1 peptide vaccine. All receptors derive from a middle-aged man with glioma.

V gene TRBV29-1 combines with J gene TRBJ2-6, with D possibly being TRBD2 (5 bases). Germline-derived CDR1 and CDR2 are SQVTM and ANQGSEA. Trimming cost V 3 bases and J 0 bases, with 9 bases left between them. The CDR3 loop spans 15 amino acids. The CDR3 here is CSVEAGFSGANVLTF. The CDR3 bases are TGCAGCGTTGAGGCGGGTTTCTCTGGGGCCAACGTCCTGACTTTC.

The genes are TRBV9 and TRBJ2-1; 11 bases match TRBD2. CDR3 length: 16 residues. Germline CDR1 reads SGDLS; CDR2 reads YYNGEE. V lost 4 bases, J lost 7 bases, and 10 bases stayed unmatched. This chain's CDR3 is CASSPHLSGGDNEQFF. The CDR3 DNA sequence: TGTGCCAGCAGCCCGCATCTTAGCGGGGGGGATAATGAGCAGTTCTTC.

The gene calls are TRBV19 and TRBJ2-1, with D maybe TRBD2 (7 bases). Deletions cut 0 bases from V and 9 bases from J, with 15 bases between. CDR1 and CDR2 from the germline V gene are LNHDA and SQIVND (reference sequence). The length of the CDR3 is 15 residues. The CDR3 region has the DNA TGTGCCAGTAGTATAGATGGGGGGGGCCAGGGTGAGCAGTTCTTC. It specifies CASSIDGGGQGEQFF. The full variable domain, completed using reference TRBV19 and TRBJ2-1, is DGGITQSPKYLFRKEGQNVTLSCEQNLNHDAMYWYRQDPGQGLRLIYYSQIVNDFQKGDIAEGYSVSREKKESFPLTVTSAQKNPTAFYLCASSIDGGGQGEQFFGPGTRLTVL.

V gene TRBV11-3 combines with J gene TRBJ2-7; D gene uncertain. Deletions cut 5 bases from V and 2 bases from J, with 10 bases between. The germline V gene encodes CDR1 SGHNT and CDR2 YENEEA. The CDR3 length is 13 residues. The CDR3 DNA follows: TGTGCCAGCAGCCTGGGGTCAACCTACGAGCAGTACTTC. This encodes CASSLGSTYEQYF.

The chain is built from TRBV20-1 and TRBJ2-7; D is ambiguous. Trimming took off 0 bases at V and 6 bases at J, with 6 bases between the two ends. CDR3 length: 11 residues. CDR1 DFQATT and CDR2 SNEGSKA come from the germline V gene (reference sequence). DNA of the CDR3: TGCAGTGCTAGAGATCCCCCCGAGCAGTACTTC. Residues: CSARDPPEQYF.

The rearrangement joins TRBV7-9 to TRBJ1-2; no definite D call. CDR3 size: 13 residues. Trimming pared 1 base from V and 7 bases from J, leaving 10 bases between. CDR1 SEHNR and CDR2 FQNEAQ come from the germline V gene (reference sequence). CDR3 sequence reads: CASSLGAARGYTF. The CDR3 nucleotides read TGTGCCAGCAGCTTAGGGGCAGCGCGTGGCTACACCTTC.

The sample holds one count of this clone. The J gene is TRBJ2-7, the V gene TRBV7-8; D is perhaps TRBD1 (5 bases). This CDR3 region has 17 residues. Deletions cut 0 bases from V and 5 bases from J, with 20 bases between. From germline, CDR1 is SGHVS and CDR2 FQNEAQ. The DNA for the CDR3 is TGTGCCAGCAGCTTAGCGGTAGTGGCAGGGAAACCCCACGAGCAGTACTTC. Protein product: CASSLAVVAGKPHEQYF.

The V and J genes are TRBV5-1 and TRBJ1-3; D gene unclear. CDR3 length: 16 residues. Trimming took 0 bases from V and 1 from J, leaving 11 bases between them. Germline V gene sequence: CDR1 SGHRS, CDR2 YFSETQ. CDR3 bases: TGCGCCAGCAGCTTGGGCGGGTGGACGTCTGGAAACACCATATATTTT. This gives the protein CASSLGGWTSGNTIYF. The full variable domain, with the rest looked up from reference TRBV5-1 and TRBJ1-3, is KAGVTQTPRYLIKTRGQQVTLSCSPISGHRSVSWYQQTPGQGLQFLFEYFSETQRNKGNFPGRFSGRQFSNSRSEMNVSTLELGDSALYLCASSLGGWTSGNTIYFGEGSWLTVV.

J is TRBJ2-1 and V is TRBV27; weak D call: TRBD2 (6 bases). Trimming stripped 8 bases from V and 7 bases from J, with 15 bases between. Germline-derived CDR1 and CDR2 are MNHEY and SMNVEV (reference sequence). The CDR3 contains 13 residues. The CDR3 region is CASRAGLMNEQFF. In DNA form, the CDR3 reads TGTGCCAGCCGCGCGGGATTGATGAATGAGCAGTTCTTC.

The gene calls are TRBV5-4 and TRBJ2-3, with D possibly matching TRBD2 (6 bases). This CDR3 is 15 amino acids long. Germline CDR1 SGHNT, CDR2 YYREEE (reference sequence). Trimming left V 2 bases short and J 4 bases short, with 14 bases between. The CDR3 DNA follows: TGTGCCAGCAGCTTTCCCGGGAGAGGCGCAGATACGCAGTATTTT. This translates into CASSFPGRGADTQYF.

On this clone: At one of its ends the junction is not consistent with the germline gene, which may arise from a read error. In nucleotides, the CDR3 is TGTGCCAGCAGTTTAAGGCCCGGACAGGTCCTAGGGTTT. This gives the protein CASSLRPGQVLGF. V is TRBV28 and J is TRBJ1-1, with 7 bases identical to TRBD1. Germline values: CDR1 MDHEN, CDR2 SYDVKM. The CDR3 covers 13 residues.

The CDR3 region is CASKGVSGTEAFF. The CDR3, as DNA: TGTGCCAGCAAAGGCGTAAGTGGCACTGAAGCTTTCTTT. The genes are TRBV9 and TRBJ1-1; D gene uncertain. Germline V gene lookup returns CDR1 SGDLS and CDR2 YYNGEE. V was pared by 6 bases and J by 4 bases, with 13 bases between. The CDR3 totals 13 residues.

V gene TRBV5-6 combines with J gene TRBJ1-5, with D perhaps TRBD1 (5 bases). Germline loops: CDR1 SGHDT, CDR2 YYEEEE. This CDR3 contains 15 residues. Trimming stripped 5 bases from V and 7 bases from J, with 19 bases between. The CDR3 protein is CASSSSLRGDQPQHF. DNA of the CDR3: TGTGCCAGCAGTTCCTCTCTGAGGGGAGACCAGCCCCAGCATTTT.

This rearrangement joins TRBV19 to TRBJ2-1; the D gene is possibly TRBD2 (5 bases). There are 16 residues in the CDR3. The ends were cut back, 4 bases at V and 0 bases at J, with 13 bases in the middle. Germline CDR1 is LNHDA and CDR2 is SQIVND (reference sequence). The CDR3 DNA reads TGTGCCAGTAGTACCCCGACGGGGAGCTCCTACAATGAGCAGTTCTTC. Its protein product is CASSTPTGSSYNEQFF.

This rearrangement joins TRBV19 to TRBJ1-5; D is undetermined. Germline loops: CDR1 LNHDA, CDR2 SQIVND (reference sequence). The V and J ends lost 7 bases and 9 bases respectively, with 16 bases between them. This CDR3 spans 13 amino acids. CDR3 DNA: TGTGCCAGTAAACTCGACCGAATGGGGCCCCAGCATTTT. Translated: CASKLDRMGPQHF.

The CDR3 is CASSETLPTSGNTIYF. The CDR3 bases are TGTGCCAGCAGTGAAACGCTGCCGACCTCTGGAAACACCATATATTTT. The V gene is TRBV6-1, the J gene TRBJ1-3; no reliable D call. In germline, CDR1 is MNHNS, CDR2 SASEGT. This CDR3 has 16 amino acids. V was shortened by 2 bases and J by 0 bases, with 11 bases between the two germline ends.

J is TRBJ2-3 and V is TRBV7-2, with D hard to call. CDR3 length: 14 residues. The germline V and J ends were trimmed by 2 bases and 4 bases, with 10 bases remaining between them. CDR1 and CDR2 from the germline V gene are SGHTA and FQGNSA. CDR3 residues: CASSLRLAADTQYF. The CDR3 DNA reads TGTGCCAGCAGCTTAAGGTTAGCTGCAGATACGCAGTATTTT.

Points on this clone: Its ends do not fully match the called genes, so a read error is possible. For the CDR3, the DNA is TGTGCCAGCAGTTACGAGGGAGGGAGGTCTTTT. Amino acids: CASSYEGGRSF. This chain links TRBV6-6 with TRBJ2-2, with TRBD2 matching 7 bases. The CDR3 consists of 11 residues. Germline CDR1 and CDR2: MNHNY and SVGAGI (reference sequence).

V usage is TRBV4-2 and J usage is TRBJ1-4; no definite D call. Germline lookup yields CDR1 LGHNA and CDR2 YNFKEQ. Trimming removed 0 bases at V and 3 bases at J, with 11 bases between. This CDR3 is built from 16 residues. CDR3 amino acids: CASSQELKGSNEKLFF. As DNA, the CDR3 is TGTGCCAGCAGCCAAGAGCTAAAAGGGTCTAATGAAAAACTGTTTTTT.

V and J are TRBV9 and TRBJ2-7, with 8 bases lining up with TRBD1. This CDR3 spans 13 amino acids. Germline CDR1 SGDLS, CDR2 YYNGEE. J lost 7 bases, V lost 3 bases, and 6 bases had no gene match. CDR3 nucleotides: TGTGCCAGCAGCGCCGGGACAGGTTCGGAGCAGTACTTC. This gives the protein CASSAGTGSEQYF.

The V gene is TRBV6-5, the J gene TRBJ2-7; D might be TRBD1 or TRBD2, each matching 6 bases. Trimming stripped 2 bases from V and 7 bases from J, with 9 bases between. The germline V gene encodes CDR1 MNHEY and CDR2 SVGAGI. This CDR3 is built from 12 residues. The CDR3 bases are TGTGCCAGCAGTTACGGGGGGCGGGAGCAGTACTTC. Amino acids: CASSYGGREQYF.

The chain has TRBV10-3 and TRBJ1-2; TRBD1 is a possible D gene (5 bases). CDR3 size: 14 residues. Trimming stripped 2 bases from V and 2 bases from J, with 9 bases between. From germline, CDR1 is ENHRY and CDR2 SYGVKD. This CDR3 is CAISERGPNYGYTF. CDR3 bases: TGTGCCATCAGTGAGCGGGGACCGAACTATGGCTACACCTTC.

The chain combines TRBV5-4 with TRBJ1-1, with a possible D match to TRBD1 (5 bases). The CDR3 is 14 residues long. The V and J ends lost 4 bases and 4 bases respectively, with 14 bases between them. Germline V gene lookup returns CDR1 SGHNT and CDR2 YYREEE (reference sequence). CDR3 amino acids: CASSHRDASTEAFF. The CDR3 DNA reads as TGTGCCAGCAGCCACCGGGACGCCAGCACTGAAGCTTTCTTT.

The V gene is TRBV6-5, the J gene TRBJ1-2, with D possibly matching TRBD1 (6 bases). Trimming removed 6 bases at V and 3 bases at J, with 14 bases between. The CDR3 runs 14 residues. Germline V gives CDR1 MNHEY, CDR2 SVGAGI. The CDR3 spells CASRSTGWDYGYTF. In DNA, the CDR3 is TGTGCCAGCAGGTCAACAGGGTGGGACTATGGCTACACCTTC.

The table lists this clone with a few counts. J is TRBJ1-6 and V is TRBV5-1, with 10 bases matching TRBD1. With V trimmed by 5 bases and J by 8 bases, 4 bases remained unmatched. The CDR3 is 14 residues long. The germline V gene encodes CDR1 SGHRS and CDR2 YFSETQ. The CDR3 nucleotides read TGCGCCAGCAGTCCCGGGACAGGGGATTCACCCCTCCACTTT. This translates into CASSPGTGDSPLHF.

This chain uses TRBV5-8 with TRBJ1-1; D unresolved. Germline V gene lookup returns CDR1 SGHTS and CDR2 YDEGEE. Between the trimmed V and J ends, which lost 4 bases and 1 base, there was a span of 11 bases. CDR3 length: 14 amino acids. The CDR3 DNA sequence: TGTGCCAGCAGCCACCGTCTGGAGAACACTGAAGCTTTCTTT. The encoded protein is CASSHRLENTEAFF.

CDR3 in amino acids: CASRSSGRAFGELFF. In nucleotides, the CDR3 is TGTGCCAGCAGAAGTAGCGGGAGGGCCTTCGGGGAGCTGTTTTTT. The chain uses TRBV13 and TRBJ2-2; 11 bases agree with TRBD2. This CDR3 contains 15 residues. J lost 7 bases, V lost 6 bases, and 7 bases had no gene match. In germline, CDR1 is PRHDT, CDR2 FYEKMQ (reference sequence).